This section outlines one T cell receptor beta chain sequence together with its context. The specificity of this receptor is unknown. There are no base qualities to consult, and no much larger clone falls within one base. The data stem from a study of shared clonotypes between healthy human individuals (dated by TCRdb to the early 2020s). About the study as a whole: Three men and a couple of women, aged 18 to 49 years, made up the cohort. Libraries were prepared and TCR repertoires were sequenced by different laboratories using diverse techniques, in order to increase sequencing depth and limit assay-specific biases. Blood TCR repertoires of about 5 healthy adults were deeply sequenced to estimate repertoire size and the extent of clonotype sharing between individuals. Between about 0.9 and 10 billion PBMCs per donor were obtained by leukapheresis. General study outcomes and caveats: Pairwise subsampling indicated that sequencing depth was expected to affect the degree of clonotype sharing among donors. The genetic and exposure-history diversity represented was limited by the small number of donors. Sampling was restricted to blood, and TCR repertoires in tissues likely differ from the TCR repertoires found in blood.

The germline V gene supplies CDR1 SGHRS and CDR2 YFSETQ. V and J are truncated by 1 base and 6 bases respectively, leaving an intervening sequence of 9 bases. The CDR3 sequence holds 13 residues, the cysteine and phenylalanine included. This entry keeps only the CDR3 DNA: 39 bases, framed from base 1. Donors were healthy HIV-negative adults with no recently reported acute infections or vaccinations. Only Caucasian adults living in Nashville, Tennessee, USA were represented among the donors. For unsorted samples, tens of millions of PBMCs were counted, and genomic DNA was extracted using the QIAamp DNA Blood Mini kit. Blood was obtained by leukapheresis, after which PBMCs were separated by Ficoll-Histopaque density gradient centrifugation and cryopreserved in liquid nitrogen vapor phase. Using the deep immunoSEQ assay, TCR CDR3 regions were amplified from genomic DNA by multiplex PCR. For each cell subset, the extracted genomic DNA was distributed evenly across all wells of several immunoSEQ 96-well plates, and each plate served as one replicate. For unsorted PBMC, 250 to 300 ng of genomic DNA, equivalent to approximately 30,000 T cell genomes, went into each replicate PCR. Ten immunoSEQ deep assay plates were used to sequence unsorted PBMC genomic DNA. The purified libraries were quantified using a Qubit 3.0 fluorometer, sized with a Bioanalyzer 2100, and then quantified again using the KAPA Library Quantification kit. Every immunoSEQ 96-well plate was sequenced on a dedicated single-read 150-cycle Illumina NextSeq 550 flow cell. The source study handled its data this way. Because the immunoSEQ output included only junctional sequences and no quality scores, the filtering could not be the same as the filtering used for full-length reads. To assign V/J genes and CDR3, sequences were annotated using PyIR, a Python wrapper for IgBLAST v1.9, with IMGT germline references. Reads were filtered out if the reads had weak V/J assignments (E-value above 1e-6), no CDR3, stop codons, out-of-frame junctions, or ambiguous translated residues. V3J clonotypes were defined as sequences sharing an identical inferred V gene, J gene, and CDR3 amino acid sequence. Percentage overlap between repertoires was computed as shared unique clonotypes divided by the size of the smaller repertoire. Repertoire richness was assessed with RTK rarefaction, the Chao1 estimator, and Recon v2.1 estimates of unobserved clonotypes. TCRdb holds this immuneACCESS table with in-frame rearrangements only. Some clones are missing; in checked studies, unresolved V genes explain under half, and the rest has no known cause. From that table come the V and J calls and clone size; the DNA was used to work out D and trimming. The sample table shows about 490,000 clones, and over 75% are seen once. Together, the top ten hold about 13% of the sample.

Recombination linked TRBV5-1 to TRBJ2-3; 6 matching bases give a weak D call of TRBD2. The source material was PBMCs. The receptor's source is a woman in her forties in good health. Some clones in this sample may be carry-over from other donors' samples. CDR3 region: CASSLRERDTQYF. The DNA sequence follows: TGCGCCAGCAGCTTGCGGGAGAGGGATACGCAGTATTTT.